This entry concerns a single TCR beta chain. Its antigen is as yet unknown. The germline V gene has CDR1 PRHDT and CDR2 FYEKMQ (reference sequence). This CDR3 has 14 amino acids. V was cut by 1 base and J by 4 bases, with 11 bases left in between. This record comes from a study of regulatory dendritic cells for organ transplantation. General study points: Naive T cells showed high diversity, memory cells less, memory CD8+ least. Among resting subsets, memory CD8+ cells contained the most alloreactive clonotypes.

Sequencing was performed with immunoSEQ multiplex PCR; in TCRdb, only in-frame clones are kept and a portion is missing. The sample yields fewer than 50,000 clones, under 95% seen once. The receptor was isolated from a human donor in good health. The chain couples TRBV13 to TRBJ2-7, with D possibly TRBD1 on 5 matching bases. Sequenced sample: naive CD8+ T cells from blood. Subset described: CD45RA+ naive T cells. The DNA for the CDR3 is TGTGCCAGCAGCTTAGATGGGGCTCGGTACGAGCAGTACTTC. Protein product: CASSLDGARYEQYF.